Reported below is one TCR beta chain. Its antigen is still unknown. A read error is possible here, since a much larger clone lies one base away. This entry is derived from a study of T-cell reconstitution after alpha-beta-depleted transplantation in children. The TCRbeta library was prepared with unique molecular identifiers. TCRdb fed the PCR reads into MiXCR, producing one record per CDR3 protein. The data hold about 280,000 distinct CDR3 sequences, with roughly 11% observed a single time. Study observations and caveats: After transplant, at about two months, alpha-beta T cells were reportedly derived from several hundred expanded graft clones.

The CDR3 extends over 16 amino acids. CDR1 is SEHNR and CDR2 is FQNEAQ in the germline V gene (reference sequence). Material: peripheral blood, obtained 180 days after TCRalphabeta/CD19-depleted stem cell transplant. The origin of this receptor is a male patient under 10 years old who had a stem cell transplant for chronic granulomatous disease, so the T cells may come from the graft donor. The chain links TRBV7-9 to TRBJ2-3; 7 nucleotides agree with TRBD1. TRBJ1-5 matches the DNA end more closely, so the J call is doubtful. The CDR3 coding sequence is TGTGCCAGCAGCTCTCGACTGGACAGGAGCACAGATACGCAGCATTTT. Its translation: CASSSRLDRSTDTQHF.